These 16 T cell receptor beta chains were sequenced from one sample in a study of beta chain features in type 1 diabetes. TCRB transcripts that were expressed got sequenced, as all of the isolated RNA had been reverse transcribed. Assay: immunoSEQ multiplex PCR; the TCRdb copy retains only in-frame clones and omits some. The sample lists fewer than 500,000 clones, approximately 13% occurring once. Sequenced sample: naive CD4+ T cells from blood. The receptor source for this set is a man aged 25 to 40 in good health.

This clone was counted many times. This chain connects TRBV15 to TRBJ2-5; no clear D gene. V was trimmed by 3 bases and J by 1 base, leaving 9 bases between them. The germline gives CDR1 LNHNV, CDR2 YYDKDF (reference sequence). This CDR3 has 14 residues. The CDR3 spells CATSRGSSQETQYF. In nucleotides, the CDR3 is TGTGCCACCAGCAGGGGCTCGTCCCAAGAGACCCAGTACTTC. Full variable domain (remainder filled in from reference TRBV15 and TRBJ2-5): DAMVIQNPRYQVTQFGKPVTLSCSQTLNHNVMYWYQQKSSQAPKLLFHYYDKDFNNEADTPDNFQSRRPNTSFCFLDIRSPGLGDTAMYLCATSRGSSQETQYFGPGTRLLVL.

The V call is TRBV4-1, the J call TRBJ1-5; D gene uncertain. Germline V gene sequence: CDR1 MGHRA, CDR2 YSYEKL. V was shortened by 0 bases and J by 5 bases, with 8 bases between the two germline ends. The CDR3 consists of 14 residues. Written as DNA, the CDR3 is TGCGCCAGCAGCCAAGACGCAGGAGATCAGCCCCAGCATTTT. Translation: CASSQDAGDQPQHF.

This chain uses TRBV5-4 with TRBJ2-5; D ambiguous. V shed 3 bases and J shed 1 base, with 7 bases lying between them. The CDR3 runs to 13 residues. Germline CDR1 is SGHNT and CDR2 is YYREEE (reference sequence). This CDR3 is CASSSPGQETQYF. CDR3 nucleotides: TGTGCCAGCAGCTCACCCGGCCAAGAGACCCAGTACTTC.

The sample holds a few counts of this clone. V usage is TRBV6-5 and J usage is TRBJ2-3; 12 bases map to TRBD1. V gave up 5 bases and J gave up 2 bases; unmatched junction bases: 2. Germline CDR1 reads MNHEY; CDR2 reads SVGAGI. This CDR3 has 15 amino acids. CDR3 DNA: TGTGCCAGCAGTGGGGACAGGGGGCTCACAGATACGCAGTATTTT. It codes for CASSGDRGLTDTQYF.

There are a few counts of this clone. The CDR3 DNA follows: TGTGCCTGGACCCTGGCTGGGACGGGTGAGCAGTTCTTC. Its protein product is CAWTLAGTGEQFF. The rearrangement joins TRBV30 to TRBJ2-1, with D perhaps matching TRBD1 or TRBD2 (5 bases each). The ends were cut back, 4 bases at V and 9 bases at J, with 16 bases in the middle. Per the germline V gene, CDR1 is GTSNPN and CDR2 is SVGIG (reference sequence). CDR3 length: 13 amino acids.

This sequence joins TRBV7-8 and TRBJ2-3; no definite D call. This CDR3 contains 16 residues. The germline V and J ends were trimmed by 5 bases and 3 bases, with 18 bases remaining between them. Germline V gives CDR1 SGHVS, CDR2 FQNEAQ. The CDR3 is CASSRLSVVGTDTQYF. DNA for the CDR3: TGTGCCAGCAGCCGCTTGTCGGTCGTCGGAACAGATACGCAGTATTTT.

This clone was seen ten or more times. The V gene is TRBV21-1, the J gene TRBJ2-7; the D call in the table, TRBD1, was not verified against the DNA. TRBV21-1 is a pseudogene. This CDR3 region has 15 residues. The CDR3 DNA is TGTGCCAGCAGTGGGACAGAACGATCCTCCTACGAGCAGTACGTC. Translated, it gives CASSGTERSSYEQYV.

This clone has a handful of counts. V gene TRBV29-1 combines with J gene TRBJ1-1; no reliable D call. The germline CDR1 and CDR2 sequences are SQVTM and ANQGSEA. The CDR3 loop spans 12 amino acids. The V and J ends lost 4 bases and 6 bases respectively, with 12 bases between them. DNA for the CDR3: TGCAGCGTTGTTGAGGAGAAAGCTGAAGCTTTCTTT. It translates to CSVVEEKAEAFF.

This clone was seen many times. This chain joins TRBV30 and TRBJ1-1, with TRBD1 matching 7 bases. CDR1 is GTSNPN and CDR2 is SVGIG in the germline V gene (reference sequence). Unmatched junction bases numbered 3, after V lost 1 base and J lost 7 bases. The CDR3 is 12 residues long. The CDR3 region is CAWSGTGDEAFF. For the CDR3, the DNA is TGTGCCTGGAGTGGGACAGGTGATGAAGCTTTCTTT. The complete variable domain, with remaining parts taken from reference TRBV30 and TRBJ1-1, reads SQTIHQWPATLVQPVGSPLSLECTVEGTSNPNLYWYRQAAGRGLQLLFYSVGIGQISSEVPQNLSASRPQDRQFILSSKKLLLSDSGFYLCAWSGTGDEAFFGQGTRLTVV.

The V and J genes are TRBV4-3 and TRBJ1-5; unclear D gene. The CDR3 loop spans 15 amino acids. The germline gives CDR1 LGHNA, CDR2 YSLEER. Between the trimmed V and J ends, which lost 2 bases and 0 bases, there was a span of 8 bases. The CDR3 sequence: CASSQTWDSNQPQHF. The CDR3 DNA is TGCGCCAGCAGCCAAACCTGGGATAGCAATCAGCCCCAGCATTTT.

This clone was detected many times. The chain uses TRBV29-1 and TRBJ2-6; no clear D. CDR1 SQVTM and CDR2 ANQGSEA come from the germline V gene. V was pared by 4 bases and J by 0 bases, with 7 bases between. The length of the CDR3 is 14 residues. CDR3 in amino acids: CSVGADSGANVLTF. CDR3 nucleotides: TGCAGCGTTGGAGCTGACTCTGGGGCCAACGTCCTGACTTTC.

The chain couples TRBV10-3 to TRBJ2-3; 8 positions agree with TRBD2. Germline assignment: CDR1 ENHRY and CDR2 SYGVKD. V shed 8 bases, J shed 3 bases, and the junction held 4 bases outside the gene matches. This CDR3 contains 13 residues. The CDR3 here is CAILERGTDTQYF. CDR3 coding DNA: TGTGCCATCCTCGAGCGGGGGACAGATACGCAGTATTTT.

The chain recombines TRBV7-9 with TRBJ2-5, with D perhaps assigned TRBD1 or TRBD2 (5 bases each). Germline-derived CDR1 and CDR2 are SEHNR and FQNEAQ (reference sequence). The germline V and J ends were trimmed by 10 bases and 1 base, with 28 bases remaining between them. This CDR3 has 18 residues. CDR3 nucleotide sequence: TGTGCCACCCCGGTGAACAGAAATATTTTGAGGGGCCAAGAGACCCAGTACTTC. It translates to CATPVNRNILRGQETQYF.

This chain uses TRBV7-9 with TRBJ1-1; D gene unclear. Trimming cost V 0 bases and J 10 bases, with 6 bases left between them. CDR3 length: 11 residues. CDR1 is SEHNR, CDR2 FQNEAQ, per germline (reference sequence). The CDR3 bases are TGTGCCAGCAGCTTAGCTCACGGAGCTTTCTTT. The encoded protein is CASSLAHGAFF. The whole variable domain, remainder taken from reference TRBV7-9 and TRBJ1-1, is DTGVSQNPRHKITKRGQNVTFRCDPISEHNRLYWYRQTLGQGPEFLTYFQNEAQLEKSRLLSDRFSAERPKGSFSTLEIQRTEQGDSAMYLCASSLAHGAFFGQGTRLTVV.

The J gene is TRBJ2-4, the V gene TRBV9; 9 bases are a match to TRBD1. J gave up 6 bases and V 0 bases, and 4 bases lay outside the gene matches. Germline values: CDR1 SGDLS, CDR2 YYNGEE. This CDR3 spans 15 amino acids. The CDR3 region is CASSVEGTGPNIQYF. CDR3 sequence (DNA): TGTGCCAGCAGCGTAGAGGGGACAGGGCCAAACATTCAGTACTTC.

This rearrangement joins TRBV29-1 to TRBJ2-1; D perhaps matches TRBD1 (5 bases). Between the trimmed V and J ends, which lost 6 bases and 4 bases, there was a span of 22 bases. Germline V gives CDR1 SQVTM, CDR2 ANQGSEA. The length of the CDR3 is 16 residues. The CDR3 protein is CSVKPQGRILYNEQFF. For the CDR3, the DNA is TGCAGCGTCAAACCCCAGGGCCGGATACTATACAATGAGCAGTTCTTC.